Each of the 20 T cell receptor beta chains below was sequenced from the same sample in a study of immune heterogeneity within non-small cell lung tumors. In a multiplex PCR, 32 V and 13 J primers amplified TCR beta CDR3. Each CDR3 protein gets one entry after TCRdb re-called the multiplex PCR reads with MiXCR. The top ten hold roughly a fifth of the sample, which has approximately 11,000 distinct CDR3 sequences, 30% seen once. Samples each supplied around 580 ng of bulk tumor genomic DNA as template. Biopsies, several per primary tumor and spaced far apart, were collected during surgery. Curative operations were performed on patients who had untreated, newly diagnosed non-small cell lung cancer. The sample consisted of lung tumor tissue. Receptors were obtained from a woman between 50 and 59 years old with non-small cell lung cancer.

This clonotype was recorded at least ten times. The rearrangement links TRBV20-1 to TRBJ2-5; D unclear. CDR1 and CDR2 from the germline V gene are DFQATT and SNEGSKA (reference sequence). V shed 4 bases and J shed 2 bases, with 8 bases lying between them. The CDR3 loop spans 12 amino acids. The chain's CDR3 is CSATGAQETQYF. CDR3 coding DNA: TGCAGTGCTACTGGAGCTCAAGAGACCCAGTACTTC.

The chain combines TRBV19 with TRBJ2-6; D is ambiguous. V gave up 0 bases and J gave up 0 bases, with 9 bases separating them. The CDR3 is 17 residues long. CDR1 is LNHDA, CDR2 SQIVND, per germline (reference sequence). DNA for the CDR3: TGTGCCAGTAGTATAGAGTGGGCCGCCTCTGGGGCCAACGTCCTGACTTTC. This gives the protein CASSIEWAASGANVLTF.

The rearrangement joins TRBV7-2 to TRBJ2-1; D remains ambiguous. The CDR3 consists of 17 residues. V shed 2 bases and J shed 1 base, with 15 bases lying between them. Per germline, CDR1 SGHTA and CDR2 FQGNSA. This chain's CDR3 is CASSLNAGFGSYNEQFF. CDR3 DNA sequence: TGTGCCAGCAGCTTAAATGCTGGGTTCGGGTCCTACAATGAGCAGTTCTTC.

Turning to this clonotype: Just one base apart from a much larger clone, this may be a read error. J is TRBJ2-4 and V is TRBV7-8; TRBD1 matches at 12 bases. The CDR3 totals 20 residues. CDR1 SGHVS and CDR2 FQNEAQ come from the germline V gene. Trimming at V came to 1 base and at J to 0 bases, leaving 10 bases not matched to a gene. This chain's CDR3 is CASSLGFVGDRGLAKNIQYF. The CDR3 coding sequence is TGTGCCAGCAGCTTAGGATTTGTTGGGGACAGGGGGCTAGCCAAAAACATTCAGTACTTC.

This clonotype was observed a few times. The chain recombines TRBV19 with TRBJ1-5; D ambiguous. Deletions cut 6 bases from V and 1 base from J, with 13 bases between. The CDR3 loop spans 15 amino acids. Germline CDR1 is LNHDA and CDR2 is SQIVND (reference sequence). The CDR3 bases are TGTGCCAGTAGCCCTTGGAGCCAAAGCAATCAGCCCCAGCATTTT. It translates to CASSPWSQSNQPQHF.

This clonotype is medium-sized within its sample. The CDR3: CAWGLSLYEQYF. In DNA, the CDR3 is TGTGCCTGGGGGCTGTCACTCTACGAGCAGTACTTC. This chain links TRBV30 with TRBJ2-7, with unresolved D. Trimming removed 5 bases at V and 3 bases at J, with 11 bases between. This CDR3 region has 12 residues. CDR1 is GTSNPN and CDR2 is SVGIG in the germline V gene (reference sequence). Together with reference TRBV30 and TRBJ2-7, the CDR3 gives the full variable domain: SQTIHQWPATLVQPVGSPLSLECTVEGTSNPNLYWYRQAAGRGLQLLFYSVGIGQISSEVPQNLSASRPQDRQFILSSKKLLLSDSGFYLCAWGLSLYEQYFGPGTRLTVT.

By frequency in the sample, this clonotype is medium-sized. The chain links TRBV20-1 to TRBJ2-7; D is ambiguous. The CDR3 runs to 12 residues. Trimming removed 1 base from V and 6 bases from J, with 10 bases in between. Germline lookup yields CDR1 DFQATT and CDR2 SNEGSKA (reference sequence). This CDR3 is CSARGEGFEQYF. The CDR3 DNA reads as TGCAGTGCTAGAGGAGAAGGGTTCGAGCAGTACTTC.

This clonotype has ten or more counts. The CDR3 region is CASSLAFQETQYF. DNA for the CDR3: TGCGCCAGCAGCTTGGCCTTCCAAGAGACCCAGTACTTC. The chain links TRBV5-1 to TRBJ2-5; D gene ambiguous. The CDR3 is made up of 13 amino acids. The germline gives CDR1 SGHRS, CDR2 YFSETQ. V was clipped by 0 bases and J by 1 base, with 4 bases between them.

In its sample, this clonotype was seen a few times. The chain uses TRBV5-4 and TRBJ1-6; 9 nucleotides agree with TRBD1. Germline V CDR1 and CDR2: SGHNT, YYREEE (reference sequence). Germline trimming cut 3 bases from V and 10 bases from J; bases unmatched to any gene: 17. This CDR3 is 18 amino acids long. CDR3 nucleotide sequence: TGTGCCAGCAGCTCGGGACAGGGCGGGGGACCTCTTTACTCACCCCTCCACTTT. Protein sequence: CASSSGQGGGPLYSPLHF.

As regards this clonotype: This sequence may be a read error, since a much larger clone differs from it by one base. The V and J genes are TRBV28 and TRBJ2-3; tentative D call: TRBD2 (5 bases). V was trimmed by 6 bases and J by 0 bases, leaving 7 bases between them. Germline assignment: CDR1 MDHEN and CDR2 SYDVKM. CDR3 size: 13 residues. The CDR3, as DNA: TGTGCCAGCAGGGGAGAGAGCACAGATACGCAGTATTTT. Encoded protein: CASRGESTDTQYF.

CDR3 sequence: CASSLNPGTRQYF. CDR3 DNA: TGTGCCAGCAGTCTGAACCCCGGGACACGTCAGTACTTC. The chain has TRBV27 and TRBJ2-4; perhaps TRBD1 as D (6 bases). V lost 5 bases to trimming and J lost 12 bases, with 17 bases between them. Germline CDR1 MNHEY, CDR2 SMNVEV (reference sequence). The CDR3 is 13 residues long.

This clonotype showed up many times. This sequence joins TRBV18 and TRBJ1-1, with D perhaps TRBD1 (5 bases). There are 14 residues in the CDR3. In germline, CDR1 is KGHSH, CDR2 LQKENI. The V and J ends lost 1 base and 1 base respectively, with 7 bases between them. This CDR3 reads CASSPQRGNTEAFF. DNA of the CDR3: TGTGCCAGCTCACCACAGAGGGGGAACACTGAAGCTTTCTTT. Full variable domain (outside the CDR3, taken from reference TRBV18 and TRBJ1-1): NAGVMQNPRHLVRRRGQEARLRCSPMKGHSHVYWYRQLPEEGLKFMVYLQKENIIDESGMPKERFSAEFPKEGPSILRIQQVVRGDSAAYFCASSPQRGNTEAFFGQGTRLTVV.

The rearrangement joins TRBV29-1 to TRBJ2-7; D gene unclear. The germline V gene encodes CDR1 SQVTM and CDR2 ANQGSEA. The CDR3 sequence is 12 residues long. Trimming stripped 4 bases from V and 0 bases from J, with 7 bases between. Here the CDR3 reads CSVVKSSYEQYF. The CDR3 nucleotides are TGCAGCGTTGTCAAGAGCTCCTACGAGCAGTACTTC.

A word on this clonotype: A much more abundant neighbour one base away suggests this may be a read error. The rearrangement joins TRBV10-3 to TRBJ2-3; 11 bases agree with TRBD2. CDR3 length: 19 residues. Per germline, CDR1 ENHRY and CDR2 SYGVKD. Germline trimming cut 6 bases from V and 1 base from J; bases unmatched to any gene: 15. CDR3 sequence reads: CAIRYNNSSGGIGTDTQYF. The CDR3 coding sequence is TGTGCCATCAGGTATAATAACTCTAGCGGGGGGATCGGCACAGATACGCAGTATTTT.

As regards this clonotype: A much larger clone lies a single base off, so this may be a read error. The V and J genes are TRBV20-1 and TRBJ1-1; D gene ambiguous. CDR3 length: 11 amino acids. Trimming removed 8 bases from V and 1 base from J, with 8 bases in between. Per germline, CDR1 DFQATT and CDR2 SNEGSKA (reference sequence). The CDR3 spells CSSLGNTEAFF. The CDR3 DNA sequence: TGCAGTTCCCTCGGGAACACTGAAGCTTTCTTT.

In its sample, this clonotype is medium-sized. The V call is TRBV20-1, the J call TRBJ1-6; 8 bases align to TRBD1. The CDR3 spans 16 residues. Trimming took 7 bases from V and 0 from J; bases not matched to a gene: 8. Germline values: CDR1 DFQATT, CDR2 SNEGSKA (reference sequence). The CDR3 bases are TGCAGTGTAATGGGACAGGAGAGCTCCTATAATTCACCCCTCCACTTT. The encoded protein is CSVMGQESSYNSPLHF.

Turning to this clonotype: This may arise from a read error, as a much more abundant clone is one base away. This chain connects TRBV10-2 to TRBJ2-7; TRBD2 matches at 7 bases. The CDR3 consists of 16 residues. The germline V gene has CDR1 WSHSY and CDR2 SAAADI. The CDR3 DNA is TGCGCCAGCAGCCTATTAAGCGGGGTGATCTCCTACGAGCATTACTTC. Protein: CASSLLSGVISYEHYF.

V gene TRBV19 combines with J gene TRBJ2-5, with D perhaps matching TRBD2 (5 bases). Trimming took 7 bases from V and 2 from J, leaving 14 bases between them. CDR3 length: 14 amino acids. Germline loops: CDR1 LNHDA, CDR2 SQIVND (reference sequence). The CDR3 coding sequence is TGTGCCAGTAAAGTAGGACTTACTCAAGAGACCCAGTACTTC. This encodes CASKVGLTQETQYF. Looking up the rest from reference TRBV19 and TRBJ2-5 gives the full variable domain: DGGITQSPKYLFRKEGQNVTLSCEQNLNHDAMYWYRQDPGQGLRLIYYSQIVNDFQKGDIAEGYSVSREKKESFPLTVTSAQKNPTAFYLCASKVGLTQETQYFGPGTRLLVL.

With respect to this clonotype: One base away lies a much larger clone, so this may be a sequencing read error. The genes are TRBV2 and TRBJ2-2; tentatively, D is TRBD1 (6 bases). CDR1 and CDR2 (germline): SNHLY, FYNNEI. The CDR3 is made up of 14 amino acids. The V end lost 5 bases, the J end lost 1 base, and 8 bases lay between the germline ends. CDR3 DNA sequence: TGTGCCAGCAGTCAGGACAGGAACACCGGGGAGCTGTTTTTT. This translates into CASSQDRNTGELFF.

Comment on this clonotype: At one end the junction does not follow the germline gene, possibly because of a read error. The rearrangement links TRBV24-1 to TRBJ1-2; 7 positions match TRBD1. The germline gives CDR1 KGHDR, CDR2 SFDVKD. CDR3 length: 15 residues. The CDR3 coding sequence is TGTGCCACCAGTGACCGGGGACAGACCGACTATGTCTACACCTTC. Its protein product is CATSDRGQTDYVYTF.